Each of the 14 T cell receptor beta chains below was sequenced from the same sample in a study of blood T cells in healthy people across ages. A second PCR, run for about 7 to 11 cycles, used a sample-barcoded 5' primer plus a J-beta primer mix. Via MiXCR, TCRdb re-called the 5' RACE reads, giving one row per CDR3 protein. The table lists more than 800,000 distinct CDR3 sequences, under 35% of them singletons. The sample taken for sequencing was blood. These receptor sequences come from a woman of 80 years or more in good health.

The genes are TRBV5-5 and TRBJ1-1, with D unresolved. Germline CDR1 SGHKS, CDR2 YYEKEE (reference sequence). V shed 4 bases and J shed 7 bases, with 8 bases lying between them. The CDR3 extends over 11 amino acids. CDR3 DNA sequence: TGTGCCAGCAGCCTAGACTTTGAAGCTTTCTTT. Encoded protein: CASSLDFEAFF.

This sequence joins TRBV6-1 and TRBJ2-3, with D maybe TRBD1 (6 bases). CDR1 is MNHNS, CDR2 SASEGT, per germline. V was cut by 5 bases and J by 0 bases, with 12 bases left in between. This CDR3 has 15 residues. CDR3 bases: TGTGCCAGCAGTTGGGACACCTCTAGCACAGATACGCAGTATTTT. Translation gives CASSWDTSSTDTQYF.

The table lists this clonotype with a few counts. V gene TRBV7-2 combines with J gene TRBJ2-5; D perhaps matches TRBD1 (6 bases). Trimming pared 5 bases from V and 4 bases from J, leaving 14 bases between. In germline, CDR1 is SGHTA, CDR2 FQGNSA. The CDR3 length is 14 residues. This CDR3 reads CASSPDRRRETQYF. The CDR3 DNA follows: TGTGCCAGCAGCCCCGACAGGAGGAGAGAGACCCAGTACTTC.

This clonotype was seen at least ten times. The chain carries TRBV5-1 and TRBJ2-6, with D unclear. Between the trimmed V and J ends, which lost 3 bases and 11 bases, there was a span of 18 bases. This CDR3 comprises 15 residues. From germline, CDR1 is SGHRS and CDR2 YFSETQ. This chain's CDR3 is CASSSEKSPSDVLTF. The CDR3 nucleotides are TGCGCCAGCAGCTCGGAAAAGAGCCCCTCGGACGTCCTGACTTTC.

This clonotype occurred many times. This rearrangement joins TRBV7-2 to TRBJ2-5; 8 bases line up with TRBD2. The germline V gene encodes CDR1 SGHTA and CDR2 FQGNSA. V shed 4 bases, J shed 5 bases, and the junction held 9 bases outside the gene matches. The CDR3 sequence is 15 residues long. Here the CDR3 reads CASSYGAGVGETQYF. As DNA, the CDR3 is TGTGCCAGCAGCTATGGAGCGGGGGTCGGGGAGACCCAGTACTTC.

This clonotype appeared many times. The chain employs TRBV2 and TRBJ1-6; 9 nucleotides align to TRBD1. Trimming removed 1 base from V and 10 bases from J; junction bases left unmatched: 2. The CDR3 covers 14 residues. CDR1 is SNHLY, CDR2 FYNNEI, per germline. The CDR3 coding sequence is TGTGCCAGCAGTGAAGGACAGGGGGGATCACCCCTCCACTTT. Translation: CASSEGQGGSPLHF.

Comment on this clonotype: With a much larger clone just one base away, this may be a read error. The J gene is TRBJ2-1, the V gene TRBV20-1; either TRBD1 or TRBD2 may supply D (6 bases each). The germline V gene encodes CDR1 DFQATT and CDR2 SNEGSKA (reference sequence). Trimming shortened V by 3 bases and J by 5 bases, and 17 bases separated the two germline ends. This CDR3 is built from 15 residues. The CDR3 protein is CSASGGALENNEQFF. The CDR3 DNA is TGCAGTGCTAGCGGGGGCGCCCTGGAAAACAATGAGCAGTTCTTC.

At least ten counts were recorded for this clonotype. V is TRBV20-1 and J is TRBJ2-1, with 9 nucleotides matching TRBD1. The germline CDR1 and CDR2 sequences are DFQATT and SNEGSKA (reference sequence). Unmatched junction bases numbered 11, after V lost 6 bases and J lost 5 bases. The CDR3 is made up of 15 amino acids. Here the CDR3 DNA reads TGCAGTGCCCACAGCACCGGGACAGGGAACAATGAGCAGTTCTTC. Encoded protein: CSAHSTGTGNNEQFF.

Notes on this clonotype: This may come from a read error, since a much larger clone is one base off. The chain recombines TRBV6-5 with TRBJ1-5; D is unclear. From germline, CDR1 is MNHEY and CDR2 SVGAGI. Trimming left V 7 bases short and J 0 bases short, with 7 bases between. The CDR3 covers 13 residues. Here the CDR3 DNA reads TGTGCCAGCAAGGCTGATAGCAATCAGCCCCAGCATTTT. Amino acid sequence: CASKADSNQPQHF.

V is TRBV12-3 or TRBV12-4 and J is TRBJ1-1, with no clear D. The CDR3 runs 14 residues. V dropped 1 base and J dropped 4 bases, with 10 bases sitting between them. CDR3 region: CASSLGRLITEAFF. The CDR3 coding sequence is TGTGCCAGCAGTTTAGGACGGCTAATCACTGAAGCTTTCTTT.

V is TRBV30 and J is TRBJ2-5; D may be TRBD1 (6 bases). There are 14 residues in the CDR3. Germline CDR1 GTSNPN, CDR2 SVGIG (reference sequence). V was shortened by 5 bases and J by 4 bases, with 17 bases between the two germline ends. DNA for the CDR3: TGTGCCTGGGACCCAGGGGATTTACGAGAGACCCAGTACTTC. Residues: CAWDPGDLRETQYF.

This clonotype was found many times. For the CDR3, the DNA is TGCAGTGCTAGGTCCTTGGACAGGCTCTATGGCTACACCTTC. Translation gives CSARSLDRLYGYTF. The chain recombines TRBV20-1 with TRBJ1-2, with 7 bases matching TRBD1. This CDR3 contains 14 residues. Germline V gene sequence: CDR1 DFQATT, CDR2 SNEGSKA (reference sequence). The V gene end was trimmed by 3 bases and the J gene end by 4 bases; junction bases not matched to a gene: 8.

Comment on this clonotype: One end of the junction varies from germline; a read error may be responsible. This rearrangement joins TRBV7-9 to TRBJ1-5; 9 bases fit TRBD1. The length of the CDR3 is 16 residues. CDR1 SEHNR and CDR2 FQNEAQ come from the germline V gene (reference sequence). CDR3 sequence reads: CASSLAGQGSNRPQHF. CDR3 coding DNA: TGTGCCAGCAGCTTAGCTGGACAGGGGAGCAATCGGCCCCAGCATTTT.

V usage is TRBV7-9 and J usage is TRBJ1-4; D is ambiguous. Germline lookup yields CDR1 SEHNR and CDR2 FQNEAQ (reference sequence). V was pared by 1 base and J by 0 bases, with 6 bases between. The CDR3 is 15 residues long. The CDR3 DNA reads TGTGCCAGCAGCTTAGAAAGATCAACTAATGAAAAACTGTTTTTT. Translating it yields CASSLERSTNEKLFF.